One and the same sample provided the 28 T cell receptor beta chains below, sequenced in a study of tumor-infiltrating lymphocytes in primary liver carcinoma. Unsorted whole blood yielded the blood RNA, and germline DNA was also extracted. Total RNA amounting to 500 ng was the source from which TCR beta cDNA was made with a constant-region primer. TCR beta libraries came from three nested multiplex PCR rounds using slightly modified ARM-PCR. Forward primers for TRBV1-TRBV30 and a C-beta reverse primer served the first two PCR rounds, at about 10 cycles each. TCRdb ran MiXCR on the multiplex PCR reads and lists one entry per CDR3 protein. The sample records about 180,000 distinct CDR3 sequences, 50% to 75% being singletons. Source material: peripheral blood. The receptors here all came from a man in his forties or fifties with primary liver carcinoma and hepatitis B virus infection.

This chain connects TRBV11-2 to TRBJ2-7, with TRBD1 matching over 8 bases. Germline CDR1 and CDR2: SGHAT and FQNNGV. The CDR3 sequence is 14 residues long. V lost 5 bases and J lost 2; bases outside the gene matches: 5. This CDR3 reads CASSLLTGAYEQYF. CDR3 in DNA: TGTGCCAGCAGCCTATTGACAGGGGCCTACGAGCAGTACTTC.

In its sample, this clonotype was seen once. The missing conserved phenylalanine or tryptophan at the end of this CDR3 makes a read error likely. The chain joins TRBV6-6 to TRBJ2-5; the D is unclear. Deletions cut 3 bases from V and 5 bases from J, with 7 bases between. The CDR3 covers 12 residues. Germline lookup yields CDR1 MNHNY and CDR2 SVGAGI (reference sequence). This CDR3 is CASSYGPETQYL. The CDR3 DNA is TGTGCCAGCAGTTATGGCCCGGAGACCCAGTACTTA.

The sample holds one count of this clonotype. This chain joins TRBV13 and TRBJ2-7; the match to TRBD2 covers 15 bases. The CDR3 consists of 16 residues. Germline CDR1 is PRHDT and CDR2 is FYEKMQ (reference sequence). J lost 7 bases, V lost 5 bases, and 9 bases had no gene match. The CDR3 loop reads CASSTRTSGRAGEQYF. The CDR3 region has the DNA TGTGCCAGCAGCACGAGGACTAGCGGGAGGGCCGGTGAGCAGTACTTC.

The genes are TRBV5-5 and TRBJ2-7; the D gene could be TRBD1 or TRBD2 (6 bases each). Germline CDR1 reads SGHKS; CDR2 reads YYEKEE (reference sequence). Trimming removed 0 bases at V and 4 bases at J, with 17 bases between. This CDR3 spans 16 amino acids. The CDR3 DNA follows: TGTGCCAGCAGCTTGGACAGGGTTCCTGGGGGGTACGAGCAGTACTTC. As protein: CASSLDRVPGGYEQYF.

Only a few counts were recorded for this clonotype. V gene TRBV12-5 combines with J gene TRBJ2-3, with D possibly being TRBD2 (5 bases). V was shortened by 2 bases and J by 2 bases, with 17 bases between the two germline ends. Per the germline V gene, CDR1 is LGHNT and CDR2 is FRNRAP. The CDR3 totals 17 residues. CDR3 sequence reads: CASGLWAPDGLTDTQYF. Here the CDR3 DNA reads TGTGCTAGTGGTTTGTGGGCACCGGACGGACTCACAGATACGCAGTATTTT.

This clonotype occurred a few times. This sequence joins TRBV4-1 and TRBJ2-2; the D gene is possibly TRBD1 (6 bases). This CDR3 has 16 amino acids. Per germline, CDR1 MGHRA and CDR2 YSYEKL. The V end was cut by 8 bases, the J end by 5 bases, with 21 bases between. CDR3 region: CASYPVGGVGTGELFF. For the CDR3, the DNA is TGCGCCAGCTATCCCGTTGGGGGCGTAGGAACCGGGGAGCTGTTTTTT.

Of note for this clonotype: The junction departs from the called germline gene at one end, perhaps through a read error. V gene TRBV29-1 combines with J gene TRBJ1-5; D unclear. CDR1 and CDR2 from the germline V gene are SQVTM and ANQGSEA. The CDR3 totals 13 residues. The CDR3 loop is CSVEVGQNQPRHF. DNA of the CDR3: TGCAGCGTTGAAGTTGGGCAGAATCAGCCCCGGCATTTT. The whole variable domain, filled in from reference TRBV29-1 and TRBJ1-5, reads SAVISQKPSRDICQRGTSLTIQCQVDSQVTMMFWYRQQPGQSLTLIATANQGSEATYESGFVIDKFPISRPNLTFSTLTVSNMSPEDSSIYLCSVEVGQNQPRHFGDGTRLSIL.

As for this clonotype: The junction departs from the called germline gene at one end, perhaps through a read error. The V and J genes are TRBV11-2 and TRBJ2-1; D remains unclear. Germline V lookup: CDR1 SGHAT, CDR2 FQNNGV. CDR3 length equals 13 residues. This CDR3 is CASSTTWGNEQFF. The CDR3 region has the DNA TGTGCTAGCAGCACAACTTGGGGTAATGAGCAGTTCTTC.

This clonotype was found a few times. The chain carries TRBV20-1 and TRBJ2-2, with 9 bases fitting TRBD1. CDR3 size: 15 residues. The V and J ends lost 3 bases and 6 bases, in that order; junction bases with no gene match: 8. CDR1 is DFQATT and CDR2 is SNEGSKA in the germline V gene (reference sequence). CDR3 sequence (DNA): TGCAGTGCTAGTGATCTATACAGGGGGCCCGGGGAGCTGTTTTTT. It encodes CSASDLYRGPGELFF.

In this sample, this clonotype turned up a few times. This chain links TRBV29-1 with TRBJ2-7; possible D gene TRBD2, 5 bases. Germline values: CDR1 SQVTM, CDR2 ANQGSEA. V lost 7 bases and J 0 bases, leaving 16 bases between the germline ends. The CDR3 length is 14 residues. The CDR3 region has the DNA TGCAGCGCCAGGACCGGACTCCGCTCCTACGAGCAGTACTTC. The encoded protein is CSARTGLRSYEQYF.

Remarks on this clonotype: One junction end disagrees with the germline gene, perhaps due to a read error. The rearrangement uses TRBV6-5 and TRBJ2-7; D is tentatively TRBD1 or TRBD2 (6 bases each). CDR3 length: 15 residues. CDR1 and CDR2 from the germline V gene are MNHEY and SVGAGI. The CDR3 loop is CAISYSPGDSHEQYF. In nucleotides, the CDR3 is TGTGCCATCAGTTACTCACCAGGGGACTCCCACGAGCAGTACTTC.

In the case of this clonotype: The junction departs from the called germline gene at one end, perhaps through a read error. The rearrangement joins TRBV10-2 to TRBJ2-1, with D tentatively TRBD1 or TRBD2 (5 bases each). The CDR3 spans 14 residues. The germline V gene encodes CDR1 WSHSY and CDR2 SAAADI. The CDR3 reads CASIDGTSYDEQFF. The CDR3 DNA reads TGCGCCAGCATTGACGGGACCTCCTACGATGAGCAGTTCTTC.

The V and J genes are TRBV11-2 and TRBJ1-2; D is ambiguous. The CDR3 is 14 residues long. Germline CDR1 is SGHAT and CDR2 is FQNNGV. Trimming stripped 6 bases from V and 4 bases from J, with 15 bases between. CDR3 loop: CASRERNITYGYTF. The CDR3 nucleotides are TGTGCCAGCAGAGAGAGGAACATCACCTATGGCTACACCTTC.

The rearrangement uses TRBV6-6 and TRBJ2-7, with D unresolved. The V end lost 10 bases, the J end lost 5 bases, and 15 bases lay between the germline ends. The CDR3 is made up of 12 amino acids. Per germline, CDR1 MNHNY and CDR2 SVGAGI (reference sequence). CDR3: CATWSGPDEQYF. The CDR3 nucleotides are TGTGCCACATGGTCGGGCCCAGACGAGCAGTACTTC.

This rearrangement joins TRBV4-1 to TRBJ2-3; 9 nucleotides agree with TRBD2. The trim removed 1 base at V and 5 bases at J, leaving 7 bases unmatched. Germline CDR1 MGHRA, CDR2 YSYEKL. The CDR3 extends over 16 amino acids. The CDR3 nucleotides are TGCGCCAGCAGCCAAGTAGGTAGCGGGAGAGGAGATACGCAGTATTTT. It encodes CASSQVGSGRGDTQYF.

A remark on this clonotype: Being one base from a much bigger clone, this may be a read error. Without the conserved terminal phenylalanine or tryptophan, this CDR3 likely stems from a read error. J is TRBJ2-7 and V is TRBV29-1; TRBD1 might be the D (5 bases). Trimming removed 5 bases from V and 7 bases from J, with 18 bases in between. Germline values: CDR1 SQVTM, CDR2 ANQGSEA. This CDR3 is 13 amino acids long. The DNA of the CDR3 is TGCAGCGTTAGTCAGGCAGCAGGGCGGGAGCAGTACTTG. Encoded protein: CSVSQAAGREQYL.

This clonotype occurred a few times. A much more abundant neighbour one base away suggests this may be a read error. The chain has TRBV11-2 and TRBJ2-5; D unclear. Deletions cut 5 bases from V and 5 bases from J, with 15 bases between. The CDR3 covers 14 residues. CDR1 SGHAT and CDR2 FQNNGV come from the germline V gene. CDR3 sequence: CASSREGIQETQYF. The CDR3 region has the DNA TGTGCCAGCAGCCGAGAAGGGATTCAGGAGACCCAGTACTTC.

Concerning this clonotype itself: Because it lacks the conserved phenylalanine or tryptophan at the end, this CDR3 is likely a read error. This chain joins TRBV7-9 and TRBJ2-7; D might be TRBD2 (5 bases). The CDR3 is 14 amino acids. CDR1 SEHNR and CDR2 FQNEAQ come from the germline V gene (reference sequence). V was clipped by 0 bases and J by 4 bases, with 10 bases between them. The CDR3 loop is CASSLASVLYEQYL. DNA for the CDR3: TGTGCCAGCAGCTTAGCTAGCGTGTTGTACGAGCAGTACTTG.

With respect to this clonotype: One junction end disagrees with the germline gene, perhaps due to a read error. The gene calls are TRBV11-2 and TRBJ2-7; possible D gene TRBD1, 6 bases. CDR3 length: 13 residues. In germline, CDR1 is SGHAT, CDR2 FQNNGV. CDR3 nucleotide sequence: TGTACCAGCAGCTTGGGGACATGCTACGAGCAGTACTTC. Residues: CTSSLGTCYEQYF. Variable domain in full (rest from reference TRBV11-2 and TRBJ2-7): EAGVAQSPRYKIIEKRQSVAFWCNPISGHATLYWYQQILGQGPKLLIQFQNNGVVDDSQLPKDRFSAERLKGVDSTLKIQPAKLEDSAVYLCTSSLGTCYEQYFGPGTRLTVT.

This clonotype was seen once. A read error may explain this, as a much larger clone is one base away. The chain links TRBV29-1 to TRBJ2-5, with D hard to call. The V gene lost 6 bases and the J gene lost 2 bases, with 16 bases spanning the gap. Germline CDR1 is SQVTM and CDR2 is ANQGSEA. This CDR3 comprises 14 residues. The CDR3 nucleotides are TGCAGCGTCTCATGGGTCCGACGTCAAGAGACCCAGTACTTC. Its protein product is CSVSWVRRQETQYF. Full variable domain (missing parts from reference TRBV29-1 and TRBJ2-5): SAVISQKPSRDICQRGTSLTIQCQVDSQVTMMFWYRQQPGQSLTLIATANQGSEATYESGFVIDKFPISRPNLTFSTLTVSNMSPEDSSIYLCSVSWVRRQETQYFGPGTRLLVL.

V is TRBV5-4 and J is TRBJ2-1, with TRBD2 matching 8 bases. The germline V gene encodes CDR1 SGHNT and CDR2 YYREEE (reference sequence). This CDR3 is 15 amino acids long. V lost 5 bases and J lost 7; bases outside the gene matches: 11. Here the CDR3 DNA reads TGTGCCAGCAGACCACGCCTGGGACTAGAGAATGAGCAGTTCTTC. Translating gives CASRPRLGLENEQFF. The whole variable domain, remainder taken from reference TRBV5-4 and TRBJ2-1, is ETGVTQSPTHLIKTRGQQVTLRCSSQSGHNTVSWYQQALGQGPQFIFQYYREEENGRGNFPPRFSGLQFPNYSSELNVNALELDDSALYLCASRPRLGLENEQFFGPGTRLTVL.

This chain links TRBV12-3 or TRBV12-4 with TRBJ2-3, with unresolved D. This CDR3 is 12 amino acids long. V was pared by 10 bases and J by 9 bases, with 17 bases between. CDR3 in DNA: TGTGCCACCAGATGGTCAACGGAAACGCAGTATTTT. It translates to CATRWSTETQYF.

On this clonotype: A clone one base away is much larger, so this may be a read error. This rearrangement joins TRBV5-5 to TRBJ1-1, with D perhaps TRBD1 (5 bases). Germline V gives CDR1 SGHKS, CDR2 YYEKEE (reference sequence). V lost 5 bases to trimming and J lost 6 bases, with 17 bases between them. CDR3 size: 14 residues. The DNA for the CDR3 is TGTGCCAGCAGTCCTGCAGGGTCTTCCCCTGAAGCTTTCTTT. Translation gives CASSPAGSSPEAFF.

Concerning this clonotype: A much larger clone is a single base away; this may be a read error. This rearrangement joins TRBV12-3 or TRBV12-4 to TRBJ2-3; D not certain. The CDR3 consists of 13 residues. The CDR3 sequence: CASSADGTDTRYF. In DNA, the CDR3 is TGTGCCAGCAGTGCGGACGGCACAGATACGCGGTATTTT.

A remark on this clonotype: One end of the junction does not line up with germline, which may come from a read error. J is TRBJ1-6 and V is TRBV6-5; no definite D call. CDR1 is MNHEY and CDR2 is SVGAGI in the germline V gene. The CDR3 runs 14 residues. The CDR3 nucleotides are TGTGCCAGCAGTTACACGGGCGTTGAGTCACTCCTCCACTTT. This encodes CASSYTGVESLLHF.

This clonotype was detected only a few times. The chain couples TRBV6-5 to TRBJ2-7; 9 bases match TRBD2. J was trimmed by 4 bases and V by 0 bases; bases with no gene match: 10. The CDR3 covers 17 residues. CDR1 MNHEY and CDR2 SVGAGI come from the germline V gene. The CDR3 is CASSYSSRLAGLYEQYF. The CDR3 DNA reads TGTGCCAGCAGTTACTCCTCCCGGCTAGCGGGATTGTACGAGCAGTACTTC.

The rearrangement links TRBV6-5 to TRBJ1-2; D may be TRBD1 (6 bases). This CDR3 has 13 amino acids. V lost 4 bases, J lost 7 bases, and 13 bases lay in between. Per germline, CDR1 MNHEY and CDR2 SVGAGI. The CDR3 spells CASSSSGASGYTF. CDR3 nucleotide sequence: TGTGCCAGCAGTTCCTCGGGGGCCTCTGGCTACACCTTC.

This chain uses TRBV11-2 with TRBJ2-1; 11 nucleotides agree with TRBD2. The CDR3 has 16 amino acids. Germline V gene lookup returns CDR1 SGHAT and CDR2 FQNNGV. The J segment lost 15 bases and the V segment lost 7 bases, leaving 20 bases of the junction unmatched. In nucleotides, the CDR3 is TGTGCCAGCAACTACTCTTCGATTAGCGGGAGGGGAGGCGGGTTCTTC. Amino acid sequence: CASNYSSISGRGGGFF.